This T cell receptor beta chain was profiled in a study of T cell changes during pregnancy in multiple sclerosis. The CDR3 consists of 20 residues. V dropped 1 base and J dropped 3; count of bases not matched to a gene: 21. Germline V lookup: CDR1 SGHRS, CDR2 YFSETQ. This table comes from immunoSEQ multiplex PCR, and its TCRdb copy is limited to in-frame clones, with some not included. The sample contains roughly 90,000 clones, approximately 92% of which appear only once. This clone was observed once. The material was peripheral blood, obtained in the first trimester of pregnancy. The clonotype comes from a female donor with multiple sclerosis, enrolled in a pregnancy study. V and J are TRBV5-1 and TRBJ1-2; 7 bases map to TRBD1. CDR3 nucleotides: TGCGCCAGCAGCTTGTCGCGATCGGTGACAGGGTCGTCAACCTACTATGGCTACACCTTC. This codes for CASSLSRSVTGSSTYYGYTF.